Listed here is a single TCR beta chain. CDR3 length equals 13 residues. Germline V gene lookup returns CDR1 MDHEN and CDR2 SYDVKM. The V end was cut by 10 bases, the J end by 2 bases, with 9 bases between. This sample is drawn from a study of brain metastases from non-small cell lung cancer. Measured with immunoSEQ multiplex PCR; TCRdb has only the in-frame clones, and not every one. Found here are roughly 4,500 clones, around 84% of them singletons; the top ten hold approximately 5%. The sequenced sample consisted of tumor-adjacent normal tissue. The chain links TRBV28 to TRBJ1-6, with a possible D match to TRBD1 (5 bases). The clonotype originates from a donor older than 35 with non-small cell lung cancer. For the CDR3, the DNA is TGTGCCATCAAGGGACCCTATAATTCACCCCTCCACTTT. Amino acid sequence: CAIKGPYNSPLHF.